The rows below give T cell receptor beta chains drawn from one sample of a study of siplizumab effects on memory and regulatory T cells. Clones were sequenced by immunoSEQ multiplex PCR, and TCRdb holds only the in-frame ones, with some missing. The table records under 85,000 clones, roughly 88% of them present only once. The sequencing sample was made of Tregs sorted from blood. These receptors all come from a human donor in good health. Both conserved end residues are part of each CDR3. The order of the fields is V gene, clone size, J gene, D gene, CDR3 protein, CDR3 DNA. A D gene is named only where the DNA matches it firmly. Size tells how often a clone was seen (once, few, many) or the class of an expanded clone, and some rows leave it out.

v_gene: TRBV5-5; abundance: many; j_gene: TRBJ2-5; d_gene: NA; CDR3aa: CASSQPPGETQYF; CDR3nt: TGTGCCAGCAGTCAGCCCCCGGGGGAGACCCAGTACTTC
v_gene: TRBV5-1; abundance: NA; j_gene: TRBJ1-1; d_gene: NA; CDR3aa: CASSWQEGSRNTEAFF; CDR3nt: TGCGCCAGCAGTTGGCAGGAGGGCAGCCGGAACACTGAAGCTTTCTTT
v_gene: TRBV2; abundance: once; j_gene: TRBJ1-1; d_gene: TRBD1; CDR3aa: CASRRQGGNTEAFF; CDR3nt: TGTGCCAGCAGGAGACAGGGGGGGAACACTGAAGCTTTCTTT
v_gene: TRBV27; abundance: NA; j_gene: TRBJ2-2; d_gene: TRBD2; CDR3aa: CASQSGLAVSGELFF; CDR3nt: TGTGCCAGTCAATCGGGACTAGCCGTGTCCGGGGAGCTGTTTTTT
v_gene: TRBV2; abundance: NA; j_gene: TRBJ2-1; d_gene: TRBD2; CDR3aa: CASGNSGRSGSSSYNEQFF; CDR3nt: TGTGCCAGCGGTAATAGCGGGAGATCCGGTTCCAGCTCCTACAATGAGCAGTTCTTC
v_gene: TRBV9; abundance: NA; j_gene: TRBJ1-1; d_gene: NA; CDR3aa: CASSVAQNTEAFF; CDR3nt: TGTGCCAGCAGCGTAGCCCAGAACACTGAAGCTTTCTTT
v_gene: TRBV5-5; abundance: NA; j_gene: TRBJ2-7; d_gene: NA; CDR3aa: CASSLTPLEQYF; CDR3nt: TGTGCCAGCAGCTTAACTCCCCTCGAGCAGTACTTC
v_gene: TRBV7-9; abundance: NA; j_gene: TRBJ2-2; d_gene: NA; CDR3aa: CASSLPQGFGELFF; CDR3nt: TGTGCCAGCAGCTTACCACAGGGCTTCGGGGAGCTGTTTTTT
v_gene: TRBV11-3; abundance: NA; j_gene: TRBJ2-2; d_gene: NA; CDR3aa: CASSLDSWGQDTGELFF; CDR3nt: TGTGCCAGCAGCTTAGATAGTTGGGGGCAGGACACCGGGGAGCTGTTTTTT
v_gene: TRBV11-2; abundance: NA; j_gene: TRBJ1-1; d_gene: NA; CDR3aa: CASSLLGGMGTEAFF; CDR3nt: TGTGCCAGCAGCTTATTGGGGGGAATGGGCACTGAAGCTTTCTTT
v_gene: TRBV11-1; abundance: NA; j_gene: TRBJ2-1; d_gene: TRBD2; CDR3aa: CASSLGGLARHEQFF; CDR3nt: TGTGCCAGCAGCTTAGGGGGACTAGCTCGGCATGAGCAGTTCTTC
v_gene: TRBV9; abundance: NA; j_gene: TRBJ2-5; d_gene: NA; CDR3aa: CASSVAPSGQETQYF; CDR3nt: TGTGCCAGCAGCGTAGCCCCTTCGGGCCAAGAGACCCAGTACTTC
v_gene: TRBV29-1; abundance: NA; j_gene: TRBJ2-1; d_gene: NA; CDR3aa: CSVEPPGRSYNEQFF; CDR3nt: TGCAGCGTTGAACCCCCGGGCAGGTCTTACAATGAGCAGTTCTTC
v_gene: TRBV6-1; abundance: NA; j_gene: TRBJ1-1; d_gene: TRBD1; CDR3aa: CASKRTGRDTEAFF; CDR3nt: TGTGCCAGTAAACGGACAGGGCGGGACACTGAAGCTTTCTTT
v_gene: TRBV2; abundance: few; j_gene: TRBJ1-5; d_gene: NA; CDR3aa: CATSWGSLGPQHF; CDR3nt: TGTGCCACCTCCTGGGGGTCCCTGGGGCCCCAGCATTTT
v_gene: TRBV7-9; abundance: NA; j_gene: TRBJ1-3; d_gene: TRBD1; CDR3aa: CASSPRDRVVTDSGNTIYF; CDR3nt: TGTGCCAGCAGCCCTCGGGACAGGGTTGTTACGGACTCTGGAAACACCATATATTTT
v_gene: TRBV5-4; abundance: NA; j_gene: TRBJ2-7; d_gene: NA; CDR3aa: CASSFGPEQYF; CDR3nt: TGTGCCAGCAGCTTTGGGCCGGAGCAGTACTTC
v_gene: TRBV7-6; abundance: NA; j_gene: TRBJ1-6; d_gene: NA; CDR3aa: CASSPIRDSPLHF; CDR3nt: TGTGCCAGCAGCCCCATCAGGGATTCACCCCTCCACTTT
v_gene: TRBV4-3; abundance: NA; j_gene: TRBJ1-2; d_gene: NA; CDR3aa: CASSQTGTLVNYGYTF; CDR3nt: TGCGCCAGCAGCCAGACCGGGACACTCGTAAACTATGGCTACACCTTC
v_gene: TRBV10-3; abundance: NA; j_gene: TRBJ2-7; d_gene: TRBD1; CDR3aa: CAISVTGQGGEQYF; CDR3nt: TGTGCCATCTCCGTAACAGGACAGGGGGGCGAGCAGTACTTC